The next 15 T cell receptor beta chains were all read from a single sample in a study of shared clonotypes between healthy human individuals. Selected positively for CCR7 and CD45RO-negative, naive CD8 cells excluded terminally differentiated effector memory CD45RA+ cells. Assay: immunoSEQ multiplex PCR; the TCRdb copy retains only in-frame clones and omits some. Altogether more than 2 million clones are present, 93% being singletons, with the ten largest covering more than 1.5%. Material for sequencing was naive CD8+ T cells from PBMCs. Every receptor here comes from a man aged 18 to 35 in good health. Some clones in this sample may be carry-over from other donors' samples.

The chain is built from TRBV4-1 and TRBJ2-5; 15 bases match TRBD2. Per germline, CDR1 MGHRA and CDR2 YSYEKL. The CDR3 has 17 residues. With 3 bases clipped from V and 2 bases from J, the junction kept 4 bases outside the gene matches. The CDR3 protein is CASSHWTSGRGQETQYF. The CDR3 nucleotides read TGCGCCAGCAGCCACTGGACTAGCGGGAGGGGACAAGAGACCCAGTACTTC.

V and J are TRBV15 and TRBJ2-7, with TRBD2 matching over 8 bases. The CDR3 has 13 amino acids. J gave up 7 bases and V 4 bases, and 6 bases lay outside the gene matches. From germline, CDR1 is LNHNV and CDR2 YYDKDF (reference sequence). Written as DNA, the CDR3 is TGTGCCACCAGCATTTCCCGGGGGGGGGAGCAGTACTTC. Protein: CATSISRGGEQYF.

The gene calls are TRBV6-5 and TRBJ1-5, with D possibly matching TRBD1 (6 bases). Germline V gene lookup returns CDR1 MNHEY and CDR2 SVGAGI. CDR3 length: 12 residues. The CDR3 bases are TGTCAAGACAGGTCGCCAAATCAGCCCCAGCATTTT. Encoded protein: CQDRSPNQPQHF.

The chain is built from TRBV18 and TRBJ1-1; 10 bases are a match to TRBD1. Germline CDR1 is KGHSH and CDR2 is LQKENI. This CDR3 is 18 amino acids long. J gave up 1 base and V 5 bases, and 13 bases lay outside the gene matches. The CDR3 bases are TGTGCCAGCTCAGACAGGGGGCGGAACACCGGATCGAACACTGAAGCTTTCTTT. Translating gives CASSDRGRNTGSNTEAFF.

The chain recombines TRBV11-2 with TRBJ2-1; 7 bases match TRBD2. The V gene's germline CDR1 is SGHAT and CDR2 FQNNGV. The V and J ends lost 4 bases and 13 bases, in that order; junction bases with no gene match: 7. The CDR3 contains 12 residues. CDR3 DNA sequence: TGTGCCAGCAGCTCGACTAGCCTGGGACAGTTCTTC. It specifies CASSSTSLGQFF.

This clone was seen once. The rearrangement links TRBV10-2 to TRBJ2-1, with D perhaps matching TRBD2 (6 bases). Trimming left V 8 bases short and J 8 bases short, with 10 bases between. In germline, CDR1 is WSHSY, CDR2 SAAADI. The CDR3 contains 11 residues. CDR3 region: CASGTRDEQFF. The CDR3 region has the DNA TGCGCCAGCGGGACTCGGGATGAGCAGTTCTTC.

The chain links TRBV27 to TRBJ2-6, with 8 positions matching TRBD1. Germline CDR1 MNHEY, CDR2 SMNVEV (reference sequence). This CDR3 has 18 residues. The V gene end was trimmed by 5 bases and the J gene end by 1 base; junction bases not matched to a gene: 10. CDR3 nucleotides: TGTGCCAGCAGTCTTCGGACAGGGCGAACTTCTGGGGCCAACGTCCTGACTTTC. Its protein product is CASSLRTGRTSGANVLTF.

In nucleotides, the CDR3 is TGTGCCAGCAGTGCCCATCCTACAGGTACCTATGGCTACACCTTC. Amino acid sequence: CASSAHPTGTYGYTF. V usage is TRBV2 and J usage is TRBJ1-2; D might be TRBD1 (5 bases). The CDR3 covers 15 residues. The germline gives CDR1 SNHLY, CDR2 FYNNEI. The V end lost 4 bases, the J end lost 4 bases, and 16 bases lay between the germline ends.

The V gene is TRBV28, the J gene TRBJ2-7, with a possible D match to TRBD1 (5 bases). Germline lookup yields CDR1 MDHEN and CDR2 SYDVKM. The CDR3 consists of 14 residues. The V end was cut by 9 bases, the J end by 1 base, with 16 bases between. In DNA, the CDR3 is TGTGCCAGTCACAATGTTGACAGTTCCTACGAGCAGTACTTC. This sequence encodes CASHNVDSSYEQYF.

The chain is built from TRBV4-3 and TRBJ2-1, with TRBD1 identical over 7 bases. V dropped 0 bases and J dropped 4; count of bases not matched to a gene: 6. The CDR3 runs to 16 residues. The germline gives CDR1 LGHNA, CDR2 YSLEER. This CDR3 is CASSQDGSGQYNEQFF. The CDR3 region has the DNA TGCGCCAGCAGCCAAGACGGGTCGGGACAGTACAATGAGCAGTTCTTC.

The CDR3 bases are TGTGCCAGCAGCTTAGGTTTGAGTAGCGGGAGGTTCAATGAGCAGTTCTTC. Translation: CASSLGLSSGRFNEQFF. This sequence joins TRBV11-2 and TRBJ2-1; 10 nucleotides match TRBD2. The ends lost 1 base at V and 6 bases at J; junction bases unmatched: 9. The CDR3 covers 17 residues. Germline-derived CDR1 and CDR2 are SGHAT and FQNNGV.

The chain links TRBV27 to TRBJ1-1; D possibly corresponds to TRBD1 (5 bases). Per germline, CDR1 MNHEY and CDR2 SMNVEV (reference sequence). The CDR3 contains 14 residues. V shed 5 bases and J shed 1 base, with 11 bases lying between them. CDR3 coding DNA: TGTGCCAGCAGTACACACAGGAGGAACACTGAAGCTTTCTTT. Translation: CASSTHRRNTEAFF.

The gene calls are TRBV6-6 and TRBJ2-7; 10 bases are shared with TRBD2. The CDR3 is 13 residues long. With 6 bases clipped from V and 4 bases from J, the junction kept 3 bases outside the gene matches. The germline gives CDR1 MNHNY, CDR2 SVGAGI (reference sequence). The CDR3 DNA is TGTGCCAGCAGATCGGGACTAGCGTACGAGCAGTACTTC. Its protein is CASRSGLAYEQYF.

This chain uses TRBV11-3 with TRBJ2-3; 11 bases are shared with TRBD2. Germline V gene sequence: CDR1 SGHNT, CDR2 YENEEA. With V trimmed by 4 bases and J by 2 bases, 5 bases remained unmatched. CDR3 size: 16 residues. This CDR3 is CASSSTSGSDTDTQYF. In nucleotides, the CDR3 is TGTGCCAGCAGCTCAACTAGCGGGAGCGACACAGATACGCAGTATTTT.

The chain joins TRBV7-9 to TRBJ1-1; TRBD1 might be the D (5 bases). CDR3 length equals 16 residues. Per the germline V gene, CDR1 is SEHNR and CDR2 is FQNEAQ (reference sequence). The ends were cut back, 1 base at V and 1 base at J, with 13 bases in the middle. CDR3 sequence reads: CASSLVGQGKNTEAFF. The CDR3 nucleotides read TGTGCCAGCAGCTTAGTAGGGCAGGGCAAGAACACTGAAGCTTTCTTT.